The clone carrying this TCR beta chain appeared a few times. Unmatched junction bases numbered 13, after V lost 0 bases and J lost 7 bases. This CDR3 contains 17 residues. The V gene's germline CDR1 is MGHRA and CDR2 YSYEKL. Time point denoted: newly diagnosed GD, antithyroid drugs for less than 3 months. PBMCs were the source of the RNA used for TCR sequencing. In each case, Graves' disease was diagnosed per American Thyroid Association guidelines. The sample comes from a study of regulatory T cells in long-lasting Graves disease. The overall study: Patients with new Graves' disease had used antithyroid drugs below 3 months.

Both iRepertoire HTBI primers and Arm-PCR of CDR3 regions were used to build the TCR beta libraries. Using its own MiXCR run on the multiplex PCR reads, TCRdb lists one record per CDR3 protein. The sample lists more than 300,000 distinct CDR3 sequences, 15% to 20% occurring once. These data also featured in a second study, about T cells in Graves' hyperthyroidism and ophthalmopathy.

Material: peripheral blood mononuclear cells (PBMCs), obtained at new diagnosis, from a patient treated with antithyroid drugs. The rearrangement uses TRBV4-1 and TRBJ2-5; 8 nucleotides line up with TRBD1. The source is a woman aged 18-29 years with Graves disease. The CDR3 spells CASSQDLPRGREGTQYF. The DNA for the CDR3 is TGCGCCAGCAGCCAAGATCTCCCCAGGGGGCGAGAAGGGACCCAGTACTTC.